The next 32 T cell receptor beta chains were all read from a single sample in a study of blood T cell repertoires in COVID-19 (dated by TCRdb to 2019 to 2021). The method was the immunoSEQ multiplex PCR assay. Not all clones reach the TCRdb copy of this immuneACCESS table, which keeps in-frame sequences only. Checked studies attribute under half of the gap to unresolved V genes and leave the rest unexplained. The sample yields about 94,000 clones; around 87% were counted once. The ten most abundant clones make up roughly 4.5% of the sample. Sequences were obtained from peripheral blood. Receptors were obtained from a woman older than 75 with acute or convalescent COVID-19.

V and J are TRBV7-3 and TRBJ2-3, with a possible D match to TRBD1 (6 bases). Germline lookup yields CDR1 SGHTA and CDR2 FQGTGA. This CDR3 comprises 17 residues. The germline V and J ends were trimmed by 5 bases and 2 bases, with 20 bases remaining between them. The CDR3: CASSPGTLDSDTDTQYF. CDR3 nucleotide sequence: TGTGCCAGCAGCCCCGGGACATTAGATTCAGACACAGATACGCAGTATTTT.

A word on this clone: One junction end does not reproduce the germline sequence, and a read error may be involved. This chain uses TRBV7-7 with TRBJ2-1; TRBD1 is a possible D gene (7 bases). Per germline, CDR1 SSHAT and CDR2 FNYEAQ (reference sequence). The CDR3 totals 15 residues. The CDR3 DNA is TGTGCTAGCAGCCCCAGGGGGAGCGGGTACAATGAGCAGTTCTTC. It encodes CASSPRGSGYNEQFF.

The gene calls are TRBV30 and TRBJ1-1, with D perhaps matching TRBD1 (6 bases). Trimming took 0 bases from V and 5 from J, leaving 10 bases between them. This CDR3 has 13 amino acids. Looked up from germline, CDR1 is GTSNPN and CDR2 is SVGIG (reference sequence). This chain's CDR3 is CAWSVRQGTEAFF. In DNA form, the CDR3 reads TGTGCCTGGAGTGTACGGCAGGGGACTGAAGCTTTCTTT.

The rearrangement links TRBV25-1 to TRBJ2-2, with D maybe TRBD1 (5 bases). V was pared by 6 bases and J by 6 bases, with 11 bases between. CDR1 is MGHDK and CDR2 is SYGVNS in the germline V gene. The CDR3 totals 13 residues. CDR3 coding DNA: TGTGCCAGCAGGGATGACAGATCCGGGGAGCTGTTTTTT. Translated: CASRDDRSGELFF. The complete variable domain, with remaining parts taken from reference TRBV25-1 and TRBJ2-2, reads EADIYQTPRYLVIGTGKKITLECSQTMGHDKMYWYQQDPGMELHLIHYSYGVNSTEKGDLSSESTVSRIRTEHFPLTLESARPSHTSQYLCASRDDRSGELFFGEGSRLTVL.

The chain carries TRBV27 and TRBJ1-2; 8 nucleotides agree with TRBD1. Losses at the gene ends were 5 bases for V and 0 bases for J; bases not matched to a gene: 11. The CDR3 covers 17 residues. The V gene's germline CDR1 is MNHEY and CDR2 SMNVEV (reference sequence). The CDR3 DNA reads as TGTGCCAGCAGTCCCGCGGACAGGGTCTTCGCTAACTATGGCTACACCTTC. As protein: CASSPADRVFANYGYTF.

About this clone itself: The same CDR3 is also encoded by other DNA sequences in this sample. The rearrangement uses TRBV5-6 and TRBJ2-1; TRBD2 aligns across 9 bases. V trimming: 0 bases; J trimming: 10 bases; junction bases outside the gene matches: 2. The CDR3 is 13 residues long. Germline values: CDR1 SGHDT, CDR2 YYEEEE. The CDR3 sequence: CASSLGLAGEQFF. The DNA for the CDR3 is TGTGCCAGCAGCTTGGGGCTAGCGGGAGAGCAGTTCTTC.

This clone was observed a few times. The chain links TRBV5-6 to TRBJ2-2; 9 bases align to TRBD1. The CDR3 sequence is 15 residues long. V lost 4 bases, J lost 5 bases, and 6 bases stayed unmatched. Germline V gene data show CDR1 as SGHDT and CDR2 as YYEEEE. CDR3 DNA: TGTGCCAGCAGCCGTCCCGGGACAGGGACCGGGGAGCTGTTTTTT. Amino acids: CASSRPGTGTGELFF.

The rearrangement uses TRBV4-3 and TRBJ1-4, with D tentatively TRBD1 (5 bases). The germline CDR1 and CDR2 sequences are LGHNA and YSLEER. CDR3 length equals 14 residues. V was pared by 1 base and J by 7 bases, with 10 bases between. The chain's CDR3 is CASSQGGGGEKLFF. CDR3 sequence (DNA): TGCGCCAGCAGCCAAGGGGGGGGAGGTGAAAAACTGTTTTTT.

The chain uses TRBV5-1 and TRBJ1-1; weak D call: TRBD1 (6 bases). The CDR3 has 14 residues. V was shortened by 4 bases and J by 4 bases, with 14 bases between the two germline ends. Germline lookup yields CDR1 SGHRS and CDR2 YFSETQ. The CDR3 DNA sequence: TGCGCCAGCAGCCGGGAGGGGGTCGCCACTGAAGCTTTCTTT. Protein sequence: CASSREGVATEAFF.

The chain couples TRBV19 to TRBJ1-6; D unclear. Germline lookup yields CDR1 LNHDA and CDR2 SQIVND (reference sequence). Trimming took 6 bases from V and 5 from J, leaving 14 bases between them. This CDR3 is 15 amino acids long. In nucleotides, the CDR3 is TGTGCCAGTAGCCAGGCCTACCAAGATAATTCACCCCTCCACTTT. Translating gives CASSQAYQDNSPLHF.

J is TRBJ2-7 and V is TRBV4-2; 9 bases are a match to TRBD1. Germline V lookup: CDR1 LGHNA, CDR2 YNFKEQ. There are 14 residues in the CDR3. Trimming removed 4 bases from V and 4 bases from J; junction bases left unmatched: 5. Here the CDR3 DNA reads TGTGCCAGCAGCCCGGGACAGGGCGCGTACGAGCAGTACTTC. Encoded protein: CASSPGQGAYEQYF.

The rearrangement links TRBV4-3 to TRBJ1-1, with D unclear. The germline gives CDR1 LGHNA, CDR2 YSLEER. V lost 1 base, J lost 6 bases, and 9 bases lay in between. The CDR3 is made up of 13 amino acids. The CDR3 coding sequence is TGCGCCAGCAGCCAAGTTCGGGGATCTGAAGCTTTCTTT. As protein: CASSQVRGSEAFF.

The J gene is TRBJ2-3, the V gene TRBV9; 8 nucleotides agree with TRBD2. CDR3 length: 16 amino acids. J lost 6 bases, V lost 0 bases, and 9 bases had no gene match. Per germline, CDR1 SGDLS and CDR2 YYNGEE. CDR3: CASSVAPGGLGDTQYF. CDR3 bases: TGTGCCAGCAGCGTAGCACCGGGGGGGCTGGGGGATACGCAGTATTTT.

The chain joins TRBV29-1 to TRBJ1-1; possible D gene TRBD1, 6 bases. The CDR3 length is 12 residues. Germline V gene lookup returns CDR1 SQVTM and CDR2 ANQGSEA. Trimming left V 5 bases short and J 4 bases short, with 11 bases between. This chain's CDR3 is CSVKGGLTEAFF. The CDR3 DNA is TGCAGCGTTAAGGGGGGGCTCACTGAAGCTTTCTTT.

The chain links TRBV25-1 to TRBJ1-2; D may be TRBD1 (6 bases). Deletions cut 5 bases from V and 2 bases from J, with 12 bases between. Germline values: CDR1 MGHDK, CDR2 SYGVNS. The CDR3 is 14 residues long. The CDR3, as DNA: TGTGCCAGCAGTAAAGGAAGGGGGAACTATGGCTACACCTTC. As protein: CASSKGRGNYGYTF.

The CDR3 coding sequence is TGTGCCAGCGACCGCACAGGGTCGGGGCAGTACTTC. Amino acids: CASDRTGSGQYF. V gene TRBV6-6 combines with J gene TRBJ2-7; possibly TRBD1 for D (6 bases). Germline assignment: CDR1 MNHNY and CDR2 SVGAGI (reference sequence). The CDR3 has 12 residues. V dropped 8 bases and J dropped 9 bases, with 17 bases sitting between them.

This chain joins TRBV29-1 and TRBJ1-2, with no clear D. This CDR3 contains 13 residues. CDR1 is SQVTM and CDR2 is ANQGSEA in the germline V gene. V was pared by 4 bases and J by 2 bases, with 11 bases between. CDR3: CSVVAVLNYGYTF. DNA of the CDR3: TGCAGCGTTGTGGCAGTATTAAACTATGGCTACACCTTC.

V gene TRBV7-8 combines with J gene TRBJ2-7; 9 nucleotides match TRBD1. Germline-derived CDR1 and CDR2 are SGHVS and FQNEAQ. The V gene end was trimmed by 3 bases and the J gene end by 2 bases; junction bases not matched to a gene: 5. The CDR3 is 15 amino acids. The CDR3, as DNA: TGTGCCAGCAGCTTGGGACAGGGTTGGGCCTACGAGCAGTACTTC. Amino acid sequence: CASSLGQGWAYEQYF. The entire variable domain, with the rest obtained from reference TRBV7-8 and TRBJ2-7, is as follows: GAGVSQSPRYKVAKRGQDVALRCDPISGHVSLFWYQQALGQGPEFLTYFQNEAQLDKSGLPSDRFFAERPEGSVSTLKIQRTQQEDSAVYLCASSLGQGWAYEQYFGPGTRLTVT.

The CDR3 is CASSSPSGTDTQYF. The CDR3 DNA reads TGCGCCAGCAGCTCCCCTAGCGGGACAGATACGCAGTATTTT. This chain joins TRBV5-1 and TRBJ2-3; 8 positions match TRBD2. Germline-derived CDR1 and CDR2 are SGHRS and YFSETQ. Trimming at V came to 3 bases and at J to 3 bases, leaving 3 bases not matched to a gene. This CDR3 comprises 14 residues.

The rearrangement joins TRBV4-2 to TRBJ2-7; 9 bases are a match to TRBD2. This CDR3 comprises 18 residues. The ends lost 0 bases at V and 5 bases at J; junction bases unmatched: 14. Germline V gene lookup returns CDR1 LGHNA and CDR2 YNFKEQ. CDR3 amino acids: CASSQDPPGAGGNNEQYF. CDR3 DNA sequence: TGTGCCAGCAGCCAAGATCCCCCAGGGGCGGGAGGGAACAACGAGCAGTACTTC.

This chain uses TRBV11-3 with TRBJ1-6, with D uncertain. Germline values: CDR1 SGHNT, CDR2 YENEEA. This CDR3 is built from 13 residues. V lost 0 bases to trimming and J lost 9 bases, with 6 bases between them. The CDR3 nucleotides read TGTGCCAGCAGCTTAGATCCCCGTTCACCCCTCCACTTT. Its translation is CASSLDPRSPLHF.

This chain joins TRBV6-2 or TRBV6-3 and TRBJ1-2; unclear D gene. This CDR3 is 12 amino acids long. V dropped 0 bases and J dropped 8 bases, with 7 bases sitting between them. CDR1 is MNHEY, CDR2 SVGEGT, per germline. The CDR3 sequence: CASSYSATGYTF. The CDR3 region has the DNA TGTGCCAGCAGTTACTCAGCAACCGGCTACACCTTC.

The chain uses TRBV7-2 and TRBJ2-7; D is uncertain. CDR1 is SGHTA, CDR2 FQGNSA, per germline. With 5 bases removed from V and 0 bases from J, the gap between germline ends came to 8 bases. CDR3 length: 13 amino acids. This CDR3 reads CASSPMNSYEQYF. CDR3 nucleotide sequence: TGTGCCAGCAGCCCTATGAACTCCTACGAGCAGTACTTC.

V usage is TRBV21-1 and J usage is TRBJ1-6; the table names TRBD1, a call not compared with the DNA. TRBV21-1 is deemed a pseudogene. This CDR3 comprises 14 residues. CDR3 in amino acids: CARPDREPRSPLHF. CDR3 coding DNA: TGTGCCAGACCTGACAGGGAGCCCCGATCACCCCTCCACTTT.

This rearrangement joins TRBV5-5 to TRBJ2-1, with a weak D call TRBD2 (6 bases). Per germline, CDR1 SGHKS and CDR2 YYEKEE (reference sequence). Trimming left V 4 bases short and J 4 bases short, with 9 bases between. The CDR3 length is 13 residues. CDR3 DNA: TGTGCCAGCAGCAGACTAGAATACAATGAGCAGTTCTTC. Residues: CASSRLEYNEQFF.

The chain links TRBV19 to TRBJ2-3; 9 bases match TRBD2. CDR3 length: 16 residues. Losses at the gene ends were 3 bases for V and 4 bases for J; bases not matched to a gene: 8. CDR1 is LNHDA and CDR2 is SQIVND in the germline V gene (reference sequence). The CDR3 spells CASSILAGAGADTQYF. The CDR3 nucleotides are TGTGCCAGTAGTATCTTAGCGGGAGCGGGGGCAGATACGCAGTATTTT.

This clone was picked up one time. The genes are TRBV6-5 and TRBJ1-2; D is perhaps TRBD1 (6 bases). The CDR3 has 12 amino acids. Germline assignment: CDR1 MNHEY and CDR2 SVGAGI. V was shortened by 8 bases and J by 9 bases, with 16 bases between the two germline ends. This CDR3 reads CASGAGDQSYTF. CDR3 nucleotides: TGTGCCAGCGGGGCAGGGGATCAGAGCTACACCTTC.

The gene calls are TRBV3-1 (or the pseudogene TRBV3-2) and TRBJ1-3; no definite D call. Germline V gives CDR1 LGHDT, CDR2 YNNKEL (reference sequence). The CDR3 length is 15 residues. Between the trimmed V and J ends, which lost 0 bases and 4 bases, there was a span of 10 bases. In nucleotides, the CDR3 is TGTGCCAGCAGCCAAGATGGCAGTCCAGGAAACACCATATATTTT. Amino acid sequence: CASSQDGSPGNTIYF.

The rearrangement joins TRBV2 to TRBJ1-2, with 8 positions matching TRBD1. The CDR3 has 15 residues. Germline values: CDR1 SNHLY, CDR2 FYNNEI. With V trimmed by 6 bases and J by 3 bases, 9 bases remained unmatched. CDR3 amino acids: CASRAQPGQDYGYTF. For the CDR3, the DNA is TGTGCCAGCAGGGCACAACCGGGACAGGACTATGGCTACACCTTC.

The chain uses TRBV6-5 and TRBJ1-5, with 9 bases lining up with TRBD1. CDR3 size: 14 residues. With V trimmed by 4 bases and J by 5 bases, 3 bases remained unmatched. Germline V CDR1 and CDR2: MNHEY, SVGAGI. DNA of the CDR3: TGTGCCAGCAGTTGGGACAGGGATTATCAGCCCCAGCATTTT. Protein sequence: CASSWDRDYQPQHF.

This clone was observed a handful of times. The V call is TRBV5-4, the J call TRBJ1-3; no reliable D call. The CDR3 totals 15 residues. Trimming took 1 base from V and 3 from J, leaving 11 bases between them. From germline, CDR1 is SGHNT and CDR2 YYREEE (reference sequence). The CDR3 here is CASSLRTRGGNTIYF. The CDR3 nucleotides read TGTGCCAGCAGCTTGAGAACACGCGGTGGAAACACCATATATTTT.

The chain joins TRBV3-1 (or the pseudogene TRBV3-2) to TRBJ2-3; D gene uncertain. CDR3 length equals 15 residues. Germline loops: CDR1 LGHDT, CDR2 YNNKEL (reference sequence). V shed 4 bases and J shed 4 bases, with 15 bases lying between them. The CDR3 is CASSRMSLSADTQYF. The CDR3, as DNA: TGTGCCAGCAGCCGGATGAGTTTGAGCGCAGATACGCAGTATTTT.